This TCR beta chain is drawn from a study of blood T cell repertoires in COVID-19. On the study more broadly: Acute-phase and convalescent COVID-19 samples originated in the United States, Italy and Spain. Sample material is recorded as cDNA or gDNA derived from T cells, B-cell-depleted T cells, or PBMCs.

Seattle researchers signed up patients amid active infection and tracked them longitudinally. This clone was seen more than once but under ten times. Repertoires were generated with immunoSEQ multiplex PCR, while TCRdb's copy carries only in-frame clones and drops some. The sample contains roughly 240,000 clones, approximately 85% of which appear only once. Sequencing was done on a sample of peripheral blood. The source of this sequence is a man aged 45 to 65 with COVID-19, enrolled during active disease.

The CDR3 region is CATSELLAGAETQYF. The CDR3 DNA reads TGTGCCACCAGTGAGTTACTAGCGGGGGCAGAGACCCAGTACTTC. This chain connects TRBV24-1 to TRBJ2-5; TRBD2 matches 11 bases. The CDR3 is made up of 15 amino acids. CDR1 KGHDR and CDR2 SFDVKD come from the germline V gene. J gave up 4 bases and V 4 bases, and 4 bases lay outside the gene matches.